This TCR beta chain derives from a study of cytomegalovirus exposure and HLA in healthy donors. At the level of the study: Of the donors genotyped, several hundred in all, 75% to 90% fell in the Caucasian-associated ancestry cluster. Overall study findings and caveats: CMV serostatus was the sole immune exposure data available.

A word on this clone: Its cognate antigen is unknown.

Primers included in the PCR were 60 Vbeta and 13 Jbeta primers. Method: immunoSEQ multiplex PCR; TCRdb's copy keeps in-frame clones and lacks some. The sample shows tens of thousands of clones, over 70% of them seen only once. The CDR3 sequence is 20 residues long. CDR1 is LNHDA and CDR2 is SQIVND in the germline V gene (reference sequence). The ends lost 3 bases at V and 0 bases at J; junction bases unmatched: 9. Material for sequencing was PBMCs. This TCR was sampled from a human donor in good health. V usage is TRBV19 and J usage is TRBJ2-1; TRBD2 matches 15 bases. DNA of the CDR3: TGTGCCAGTAGTATCGCAGGACTAGCGGGAGGGGGGGGCTCCTACAATGAGCAGTTCTTC. Encoded protein: CASSIAGLAGGGGSYNEQFF.